These 4 T cell receptor beta chains were sequenced from one sample in a study of response to subunit inactivated influenza vaccine. TCRdb analysed the RT-PCR reads with MiXCR anew, one entry per CDR3 protein. The profile shows about 310,000 distinct CDR3 sequences, 21% of them singletons. The specimen comprised PBMCs from blood, sampled roughly 20 months after vaccination. The receptor set was obtained from a man in his fifties or sixties who received an inactivated influenza vaccine.

V and J are TRBV5-6 and TRBJ2-3; the D gene is possibly TRBD1 (7 bases). This CDR3 has 16 amino acids. From germline, CDR1 is SGHDT and CDR2 YYEEEE. V shed 4 bases and J shed 0 bases, with 15 bases lying between them. CDR3 sequence reads: CASSPRRDRSTDTQYF. The CDR3 DNA reads as TGTGCCAGCAGCCCTCGGAGGGACAGAAGCACAGATACGCAGTATTTT.

This clonotype was seen many times. The rearrangement links TRBV10-3 to TRBJ1-1; TRBD1 matches at 7 bases. Looked up from germline, CDR1 is ENHRY and CDR2 is SYGVKD. The CDR3 extends over 16 amino acids. V was pared by 3 bases and J by 1 base, with 8 bases of the junction left unmatched. CDR3 region: CAISDNRGGSNTEAFF. The DNA of the CDR3 is TGTGCCATCAGTGATAATAGAGGGGGCTCGAACACTGAAGCTTTCTTT.

The chain links TRBV4-1 to TRBJ1-1, with unresolved D. Per the germline V gene, CDR1 is MGHRA and CDR2 is YSYEKL. The V and J ends lost 0 bases and 6 bases respectively, with 11 bases between them. CDR3 length: 14 residues. The CDR3 protein is CASSQDPSSAEAFF. CDR3 coding DNA: TGCGCCAGCAGCCAAGACCCGAGTAGCGCTGAAGCTTTCTTT.

V gene TRBV6-1 combines with J gene TRBJ2-7; D gene unclear. The CDR3 sequence is 13 residues long. V was shortened by 5 bases and J by 2 bases, with 10 bases between the two germline ends. Germline V gene lookup returns CDR1 MNHNS and CDR2 SASEGT. The CDR3 sequence is CASSQRETYEQYF. For the CDR3, the DNA is TGTGCCAGCAGTCAAAGGGAAACCTACGAGCAGTACTTC.